Presented here are 32 T cell receptor beta chains from one specimen sequenced in a study of cytomegalovirus exposure and HLA in healthy donors. Amplification used 60 Vbeta primers and 13 Jbeta primers. Profiled with immunoSEQ multiplex PCR; TCRdb holds only in-frame clones, not every one. This repertoire shows some 130,000 clones, about four fifths found once; its top ten account for 1.5% to 2.5%. Sequenced sample: PBMCs. These receptors came from a man between 18 and 29 years old in good health and CMV-seronegative.

The genes are TRBV4-3 and TRBJ1-2; 10 positions match TRBD1. This CDR3 has 16 residues. In germline, CDR1 is LGHNA, CDR2 YSLEER. With V trimmed by 4 bases and J by 2 bases, 7 bases remained unmatched. CDR3 sequence (DNA): TGCGCCAGCAGCCCGGAGACAGGGGGCACGAACTATGGCTACACCTTC. Amino acid sequence: CASSPETGGTNYGYTF.

V gene TRBV18 combines with J gene TRBJ2-5; weak D call: TRBD1 (6 bases). The DNA matches TRBJ2-7 better at its end, which makes the J call doubtful. Germline V gives CDR1 KGHSH, CDR2 LQKENI. The CDR3 consists of 16 residues. The CDR3 sequence: CASSPYRTEFDYEQYF. CDR3 sequence (DNA): TGTGCCAGCTCACCATACCGGACAGAATTCGACTACGAGCAGTACTTC.

The V call is TRBV2, the J call TRBJ1-3, with 8 positions matching TRBD1. The trim removed 6 bases at V and 0 bases at J, leaving 7 bases unmatched. The CDR3 consists of 16 residues. The V gene's germline CDR1 is SNHLY and CDR2 FYNNEI. The CDR3 spells CASSKDRASSGNTIYF. CDR3 coding DNA: TGTGCCAGCAGCAAGGACAGGGCAAGCTCTGGAAACACCATATATTTT.

This sequence joins TRBV18 and TRBJ1-2; TRBD1 aligns across 7 bases. The germline V gene has CDR1 KGHSH and CDR2 LQKENI. The CDR3 length is 12 residues. Losses at the gene ends were 5 bases for V and 4 bases for J; bases not matched to a gene: 1. This CDR3 reads CASSWDSYGYTF. DNA of the CDR3: TGTGCCAGCTCATGGGACAGCTATGGCTACACCTTC.

V usage is TRBV5-1 and J usage is TRBJ2-5; 10 nucleotides agree with TRBD2. CDR3 length: 16 amino acids. Germline V gene sequence: CDR1 SGHRS, CDR2 YFSETQ. V was clipped by 4 bases and J by 1 base; unmatched bases: 7. The CDR3 sequence is CASSLGLAEAQETQYF. As DNA, the CDR3 is TGCGCCAGCAGCCTCGGACTAGCGGAAGCCCAAGAGACCCAGTACTTC. The whole variable domain, filled in from reference TRBV5-1 and TRBJ2-5, reads KAGVTQTPRYLIKTRGQQVTLSCSPISGHRSVSWYQQTPGQGLQFLFEYFSETQRNKGNFPGRFSGRQFSNSRSEMNVSTLELGDSALYLCASSLGLAEAQETQYFGPGTRLLVL.

The chain couples TRBV30 to TRBJ2-1, with D unclear. V lost 5 bases to trimming and J lost 8 bases, with 13 bases between them. Looked up from germline, CDR1 is GTSNPN and CDR2 is SVGIG (reference sequence). The CDR3 sequence is 12 residues long. CDR3 loop: CAWSPRGDEQFF. DNA of the CDR3: TGTGCCTGGTCCCCCCGTGGAGATGAGCAGTTCTTC.

V gene TRBV14 combines with J gene TRBJ2-1; D is perhaps TRBD2 (7 bases). The germline CDR1 and CDR2 sequences are SGHDN and FVKESK. Trimming took off 1 base at V and 4 bases at J, with 14 bases between the two ends. The CDR3 loop spans 16 amino acids. The CDR3 DNA reads TGTGCCAGCAGCCAAGTAGGGGGGGCGGGTTACAATGAGCAGTTCTTC. It codes for CASSQVGGAGYNEQFF.

V gene TRBV18 combines with J gene TRBJ1-1; D uncertain. CDR3 length equals 12 residues. V was pared by 3 bases and J by 4 bases, with 6 bases between. Germline V gives CDR1 KGHSH, CDR2 LQKENI. The CDR3 coding sequence is TGTGCCAGCTCACCCCCGGGCACTGAAGCTTTCTTT. Protein: CASSPPGTEAFF. The full variable domain, rest sourced from reference TRBV18 and TRBJ1-1, is NAGVMQNPRHLVRRRGQEARLRCSPMKGHSHVYWYRQLPEEGLKFMVYLQKENIIDESGMPKERFSAEFPKEGPSILRIQQVVRGDSAAYFCASSPPGTEAFFGQGTRLTVV.

The chain is built from TRBV30 and TRBJ2-3, with TRBD2 identical over 8 bases. V dropped 0 bases and J dropped 4; count of bases not matched to a gene: 6. CDR3 length: 15 amino acids. Germline loops: CDR1 GTSNPN, CDR2 SVGIG (reference sequence). The CDR3 sequence: CAWSVGSGTPDTQYF. In nucleotides, the CDR3 is TGTGCCTGGAGTGTAGGTAGCGGGACCCCAGATACGCAGTATTTT. Based on the CDR3 plus reference TRBV30 and TRBJ2-3, the full variable domain is SQTIHQWPATLVQPVGSPLSLECTVEGTSNPNLYWYRQAAGRGLQLLFYSVGIGQISSEVPQNLSASRPQDRQFILSSKKLLLSDSGFYLCAWSVGSGTPDTQYFGPGTRLTVL.

In its sample, this clone was seen a few times. The J gene is TRBJ2-1, the V gene TRBV4-1; tentatively, D is TRBD2 (6 bases). V was clipped by 1 base and J by 2 bases, with 15 bases between them. Germline V lookup: CDR1 MGHRA, CDR2 YSYEKL. The CDR3 has 17 amino acids. CDR3 loop: CASSQVTVGSAYNEQFF. DNA for the CDR3: TGCGCCAGCAGCCAAGTCACGGTCGGGAGTGCCTACAATGAGCAGTTCTTC.

The chain has TRBV7-9 and TRBJ2-3; 13 nucleotides align to TRBD2. CDR3 size: 15 residues. The germline V gene has CDR1 SEHNR and CDR2 FQNEAQ (reference sequence). The junction had 1 base not matched to a gene; V was cut back by 6 bases and J by 1 base. The CDR3 DNA follows: TGTGCCAGCAGAGGACTAGCGGGAGGCACAGATACGCAGTATTTT. Translated: CASRGLAGGTDTQYF.

This chain connects TRBV9 to TRBJ2-3; D remains ambiguous. V dropped 0 bases and J dropped 2 bases, with 10 bases sitting between them. The CDR3 consists of 15 residues. Germline CDR1 SGDLS, CDR2 YYNGEE. The CDR3 DNA follows: TGTGCCAGCAGCGTAGAGTACAGTCTCACAGATACGCAGTATTTT. The encoded protein is CASSVEYSLTDTQYF.

The genes are TRBV9 and TRBJ2-2, with unresolved D. The CDR3 is made up of 15 amino acids. Germline V gives CDR1 SGDLS, CDR2 YYNGEE. V dropped 0 bases and J dropped 3 bases, with 9 bases sitting between them. In DNA form, the CDR3 reads TGTGCCAGCAGCGTAGGGGCAGACGACACCGGGGAGCTGTTTTTT. Its protein is CASSVGADDTGELFF.

This clone was found a few times. The chain links TRBV5-6 to TRBJ2-2, with 14 bases lining up with TRBD2. This CDR3 spans 18 amino acids. V was pared by 3 bases and J by 5 bases, with 9 bases of the junction left unmatched. Germline V lookup: CDR1 SGHDT, CDR2 YYEEEE. The CDR3 is CASSYGIGLAGGTGELFF. CDR3 sequence (DNA): TGTGCCAGCAGCTACGGGATAGGACTAGCGGGAGGTACCGGGGAGCTGTTTTTT.

CDR3: CAYRGLAGGPNTGELFF. Written as DNA, the CDR3 is TGTGCCTACAGGGGGCTAGCGGGAGGGCCAAACACCGGGGAGCTGTTTTTT. V gene TRBV5-4 combines with J gene TRBJ2-2, with 12 bases fitting TRBD2. The CDR3 length is 17 residues. CDR1 is SGHNT, CDR2 YYREEE, per germline (reference sequence). Unmatched junction bases numbered 12, after V lost 10 bases and J lost 2 bases.

This clone was counted only a few times. This chain connects TRBV18 to TRBJ2-1; D is perhaps TRBD2 (6 bases). The CDR3 contains 12 residues. CDR1 is KGHSH, CDR2 LQKENI, per germline. The V end lost 5 bases, the J end lost 8 bases, and 10 bases lay between the germline ends. CDR3 amino acids: CASSGGFDEQFF. In DNA, the CDR3 is TGTGCCAGCTCAGGGGGGTTTGATGAGCAGTTCTTC.

Here the CDR3 reads CASSPDRGHEQYF. CDR3 bases: TGTGCCAGCAGTCCTGACAGGGGGCACGAGCAGTACTTC. The rearrangement uses TRBV2 and TRBJ2-7; 10 bases match TRBD1. This CDR3 has 13 residues. CDR1 is SNHLY, CDR2 FYNNEI, per germline. V shed 5 bases, J shed 5 bases, and the junction held 3 bases outside the gene matches.

The chain couples TRBV5-4 to TRBJ1-3; D unclear. V gave up 6 bases and J gave up 3 bases, with 10 bases separating them. This CDR3 spans 13 amino acids. CDR1 SGHNT and CDR2 YYREEE come from the germline V gene (reference sequence). The CDR3 reads CASTPGDGNTIYF. Written as DNA, the CDR3 is TGTGCCAGCACCCCGGGAGATGGAAACACCATATATTTT.

The CDR3 spells CASSHTTANQPQHF. The CDR3 bases are TGTGCCAGTAGTCACACGACAGCTAATCAGCCCCAGCATTTT. V usage is TRBV19 and J usage is TRBJ1-5, with D possibly matching TRBD1 (5 bases). The CDR3 extends over 14 amino acids. The ends were cut back, 5 bases at V and 4 bases at J, with 12 bases in the middle. From germline, CDR1 is LNHDA and CDR2 SQIVND (reference sequence). Full variable domain (remainder filled in from reference TRBV19 and TRBJ1-5): DGGITQSPKYLFRKEGQNVTLSCEQNLNHDAMYWYRQDPGQGLRLIYYSQIVNDFQKGDIAEGYSVSREKKESFPLTVTSAQKNPTAFYLCASSHTTANQPQHFGDGTRLSIL.

The rearrangement links TRBV18 to TRBJ2-3; 8 bases match TRBD2. Germline CDR1 reads KGHSH; CDR2 reads LQKENI. This CDR3 is built from 16 residues. V shed 1 base and J 5 bases; nucleotides not matched to a gene: 8. The CDR3 here is CASSPLDTAGEDTQYF. In DNA form, the CDR3 reads TGTGCCAGCTCACCACTGGATACAGCGGGGGAAGATACGCAGTATTTT.

The V gene is TRBV4-1, the J gene TRBJ2-2; 10 bases agree with TRBD1. The ends lost 4 bases at V and 3 bases at J; junction bases unmatched: 2. In germline, CDR1 is MGHRA, CDR2 YSYEKL. The CDR3 is 15 amino acids. CDR3 in amino acids: CASSRGQGDTGELFF. CDR3 nucleotide sequence: TGCGCCAGCAGCCGCGGACAGGGGGACACCGGGGAGCTGTTTTTT.

This rearrangement joins TRBV9 to TRBJ1-1; D remains ambiguous. V shed 0 bases and J shed 1 base, with 10 bases lying between them. The CDR3 sequence is 15 residues long. Germline V gene data show CDR1 as SGDLS and CDR2 as YYNGEE. This chain's CDR3 is CASSVAGSGNTEAFF. Written as DNA, the CDR3 is TGTGCCAGCAGCGTAGCGGGGTCAGGGAACACTGAAGCTTTCTTT.

The V and J genes are TRBV19 and TRBJ2-4; 8 nucleotides align to TRBD1. CDR1 and CDR2 from the germline V gene are LNHDA and SQIVND (reference sequence). This CDR3 region has 17 residues. After removal of 3 bases from V and 5 bases from J, the junction contained 12 bases not matched to a gene. CDR3 coding DNA: TGTGCCAGTAGTATTCCCGAAGAACCGACAGGGGAAAACATTCAGTACTTC. Translated: CASSIPEEPTGENIQYF.

The chain links TRBV4-2 to TRBJ2-2; maybe TRBD2 (5 bases). V was clipped by 0 bases and J by 0 bases, with 8 bases between them. Looked up from germline, CDR1 is LGHNA and CDR2 is YNFKEQ. CDR3 length: 16 residues. The CDR3 DNA follows: TGTGCCAGCAGCCAAGAACAAGCGGCGAACACCGGGGAGCTGTTTTTT. This encodes CASSQEQAANTGELFF.

The rearrangement links TRBV9 to TRBJ2-5; 9 bases map to TRBD1. Germline lookup yields CDR1 SGDLS and CDR2 YYNGEE. Trimming removed 3 bases from V and 5 bases from J; junction bases left unmatched: 8. There are 15 residues in the CDR3. The CDR3: CASSETGGAGETQYF. The CDR3 nucleotides read TGTGCCAGCAGCGAAACAGGGGGCGCAGGGGAGACCCAGTACTTC.

V usage is TRBV15 and J usage is TRBJ2-2, with 12 bases aligning to TRBD2. The ends lost 5 bases at V and 7 bases at J; junction bases unmatched: 5. CDR1 is LNHNV, CDR2 YYDKDF, per germline (reference sequence). There are 15 residues in the CDR3. The CDR3 sequence is CATSAGTSGRGELFF. CDR3 in DNA: TGTGCCACCAGCGCCGGGACTAGCGGGCGCGGGGAGCTGTTTTTT.

The rearrangement links TRBV27 to TRBJ2-7; maybe TRBD1 (5 bases). The length of the CDR3 is 13 residues. Trimming pared 6 bases from V and 4 bases from J, leaving 13 bases between. Germline V gene data show CDR1 as MNHEY and CDR2 as SMNVEV (reference sequence). CDR3 loop: CASRDLRVYEQYF. The CDR3 DNA is TGTGCCAGCAGAGACCTCAGGGTTTACGAGCAGTACTTC.

This chain links TRBV27 with TRBJ2-1, with 8 nucleotides matching TRBD2. The CDR3 length is 15 residues. Looked up from germline, CDR1 is MNHEY and CDR2 is SMNVEV (reference sequence). V lost 3 bases, J lost 3 bases, and 4 bases stayed unmatched. The CDR3 here is CASSFQAGVYNEQFF. CDR3 bases: TGTGCCAGCAGTTTCCAAGCGGGAGTCTACAATGAGCAGTTCTTC.

This clone appeared once. The CDR3 here is CSVASQTPNTGELFF. The CDR3 DNA is TGCAGCGTTGCAAGCCAAACCCCGAACACCGGGGAGCTGTTTTTT. The J gene is TRBJ2-2, the V gene TRBV29-1, with no clear D. V was shortened by 4 bases and J by 0 bases, with 12 bases between the two germline ends. The CDR3 has 15 residues. Germline CDR1 SQVTM, CDR2 ANQGSEA.

The chain carries TRBV19 and TRBJ1-1, with 10 bases that match TRBD1. The CDR3 contains 16 residues. In germline, CDR1 is LNHDA, CDR2 SQIVND (reference sequence). V lost 5 bases and J lost 1; bases outside the gene matches: 7. The DNA of the CDR3 is TGTGCCAGTAGTCCTGGGACAGGGGTAAGGAACACTGAAGCTTTCTTT. This encodes CASSPGTGVRNTEAFF.

As to this clone: Other DNA sequences in this sample translate to the same CDR3. The chain carries TRBV7-3 and TRBJ1-1; D may be TRBD1 (5 bases). Trimming stripped 2 bases from V and 2 bases from J, with 9 bases between. Germline V gene sequence: CDR1 SGHTA, CDR2 FQGTGA. This CDR3 comprises 14 residues. CDR3 loop: CASSLPGLNTEAFF. The CDR3 DNA is TGTGCCAGCAGCTTACCGGGACTCAACACTGAAGCTTTCTTT.

In its sample, this clone was seen once. V and J are TRBV11-3 and TRBJ2-2, with 9 bases identical to TRBD1. CDR3 length: 15 amino acids. The V gene end was trimmed by 3 bases and the J gene end by 4 bases; junction bases not matched to a gene: 3. CDR1 and CDR2 from the germline V gene are SGHNT and YENEEA. The CDR3 loop reads CASSLGQGPTGELFF. The CDR3 bases are TGTGCCAGCAGCTTGGGACAGGGACCCACCGGGGAGCTGTTTTTT.